This record looks at one T cell receptor beta chain sequence and its context. Per germline, CDR1 LNHNV and CDR2 YYDKDF (reference sequence). The V gene lost 0 bases and the J gene lost 0 bases, with 6 bases spanning the gap. The CDR3 sequence is 14 residues long. The data stem from a study of shared T cell receptors in the human thymus. Sequencing used immunoSEQ multiplex PCR; TCRdb keeps in-frame clones, though not all of them. The table records about 380,000 clones, around 95% of them present only once. The source of this sequence is a human donor. The chain has TRBV15 and TRBJ2-7; a weak D match, TRBD1 (5 bases). The source material was thymocytes. This CDR3 reads CATSRDQGSYEQYF. CDR3 in DNA: TGTGCCACCAGCAGAGATCAGGGCTCCTACGAGCAGTACTTC.